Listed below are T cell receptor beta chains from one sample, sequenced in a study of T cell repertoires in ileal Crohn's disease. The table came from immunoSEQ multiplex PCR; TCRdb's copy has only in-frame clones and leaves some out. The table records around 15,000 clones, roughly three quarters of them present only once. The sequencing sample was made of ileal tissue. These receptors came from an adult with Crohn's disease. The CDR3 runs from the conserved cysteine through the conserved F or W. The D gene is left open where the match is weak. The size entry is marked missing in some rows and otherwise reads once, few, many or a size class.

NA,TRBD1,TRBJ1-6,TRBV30,CAWSVSRGISPLHF,TGTGCCTGGAGTGTGTCCAGGGGGATCTCACCCCTCCACTTT
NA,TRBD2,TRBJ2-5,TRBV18,CASSPQRGAPQETQYF,TGTGCCAGCTCGCCACAGCGGGGGGCGCCCCAAGAGACCCAGTACTTC
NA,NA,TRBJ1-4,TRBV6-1,CASSEGGINEKLFF,TGTGCCAGCAGTGAAGGGGGCATTAATGAAAAACTGTTTTTT
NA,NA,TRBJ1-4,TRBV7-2,CASSLAYRPNEKLFF,TGTGCCAGCAGCTTAGCTTACAGACCGAATGAAAAACTGTTTTTT
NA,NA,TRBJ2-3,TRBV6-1,CASSEMVRDTQYF,TGTGCCAGCAGTGAAATGGTGCGCGATACGCAGTATTTT
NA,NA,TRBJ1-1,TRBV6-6,CASRKGGVTEAFF,TGTGCCAGCAGGAAAGGTGGTGTCACTGAAGCTTTCTTT
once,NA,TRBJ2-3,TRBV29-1,CSVVQATDTQYF,TGCAGCGTGGTTCAGGCCACAGATACGCAGTATTTT
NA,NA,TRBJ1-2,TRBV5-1,CASSSDNYGYTF,TGCGCCAGCAGCTCGGATAACTATGGCTACACCTTC
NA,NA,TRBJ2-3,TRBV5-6,CASRGDGTDTQYF,TGTGCCAGCAGAGGGGACGGTACAGATACGCAGTATTTT
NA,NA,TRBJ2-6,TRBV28,CASSFSGVGGANVLTF,TGTGCCAGCAGTTTTTCGGGGGTGGGAGGGGCCAACGTCCTGACTTTC
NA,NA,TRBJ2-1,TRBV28,CATLPSQVSGQFF,TGTGCCACCCTACCCTCACAGGTTAGTGGGCAGTTCTTC
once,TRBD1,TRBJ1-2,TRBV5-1,CASSLRTGGRYGYTF,TGCGCCAGCAGCCTCCGGACAGGGGGGAGATATGGCTACACCTTC
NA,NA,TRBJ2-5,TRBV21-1,CASSKGPGGFETQYF,TGTGCCAGCAGCAAAGGTCCAGGGGGTTTTGAGACCCAGTACTTC
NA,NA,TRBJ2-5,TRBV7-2,CASSSPGQQETQYF,TGTGCCAGCAGCTCCCCGGGACAACAAGAGACCCAGTACTTC
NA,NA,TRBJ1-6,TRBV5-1,CASSLSTGGDSPLHF,TGCGCCAGCAGCTTGAGTACAGGAGGTGATTCACCCCTCCACTTT
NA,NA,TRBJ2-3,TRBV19,CASNPGPTDTQYF,TGTGCCAGTAACCCGGGGCCCACAGATACGCAGTATTTT
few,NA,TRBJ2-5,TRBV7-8,CASKSDGSSQYF,TGTGCCAGCAAATCCGACGGGAGCTCCCAGTACTTC
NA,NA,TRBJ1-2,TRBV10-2,CASSESRWGADEYGYTF,TGCGCCAGCAGTGAGTCAAGGTGGGGCGCGGATGAGTATGGCTACACCTTC
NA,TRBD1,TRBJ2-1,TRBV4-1,CASSQWGQGAAYNEQFF,TGCGCCAGCAGCCAATGGGGACAGGGGGCAGCCTACAATGAGCAGTTCTTC
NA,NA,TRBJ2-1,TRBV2,CASLGYSYNEQFF,TGTGCCAGCCTTGGTTATTCCTACAATGAGCAGTTCTTC
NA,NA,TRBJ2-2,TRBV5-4,CASSLGGWATGELFF,TGTGCCAGCAGCTTGGGGGGTTGGGCCACCGGGGAGCTGTTTTTT
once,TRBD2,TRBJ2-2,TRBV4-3,CASSPGLAASRYNTGELFF,TGCGCCAGCAGCCCGGGACTAGCGGCCTCTCGGTATAACACCGGGGAGCTGTTTTTT
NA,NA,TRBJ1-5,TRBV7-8,CASSLMDNQPQHF,TGTGCCAGCAGCTTAATGGATAATCAGCCCCAGCATTTT
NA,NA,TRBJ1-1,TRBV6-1,CASSEPAGANTEAFF,TGTGCCAGCAGTGAACCAGCAGGGGCGAACACTGAAGCTTTCTTT
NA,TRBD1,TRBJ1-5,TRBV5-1,CASSLTGGTNQPQHF,TGCGCCAGCAGCTTGACAGGGGGTACCAATCAGCCCCAGCATTTT
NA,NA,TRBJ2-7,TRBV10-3,CAISESNSLEQYF,TGTGCCATCAGTGAGTCGAACAGTCTCGAGCAGTACTTC
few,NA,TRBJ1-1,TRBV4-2,CASSQSSRGVRAEAFF,TGTGCCAGCAGCCAATCTAGCCGGGGAGTAAGGGCTGAAGCTTTCTTT
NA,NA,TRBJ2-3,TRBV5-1,CASSLDGEGFTDTQYF,TGCGCCAGCAGCTTGGATGGTGAGGGCTTCACAGATACGCAGTATTTT
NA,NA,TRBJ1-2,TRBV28,CASSSETDYGYTF,TGTGCCAGCAGTTCTGAGACGGACTATGGCTACACCTTC
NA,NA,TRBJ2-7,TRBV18,CASSPLRLYEQYF,TGTGCCAGCTCACCACTAAGACTCTACGAGCAGTACTTC
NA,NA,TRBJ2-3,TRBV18,CASSPVGADTQYF,TGTGCCAGCTCACCCGTCGGGGCAGATACGCAGTATTTT
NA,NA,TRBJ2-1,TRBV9,CASSPRSGPSRPPHEQFF,TGTGCCAGCAGCCCGAGGTCGGGCCCTAGCCGCCCGCCCCATGAGCAGTTCTTC
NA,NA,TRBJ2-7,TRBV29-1,CSVSGRGSYEQYF,TGCAGCGTTTCGGGGAGGGGGTCCTACGAGCAGTACTTC
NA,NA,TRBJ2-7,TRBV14,CASSQGRGSEVWVGEQYF,TGTGCCAGCAGCCAAGGTCGAGGGTCGGAGGTTTGGGTGGGCGAGCAGTACTTC
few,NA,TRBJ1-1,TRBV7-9,CASSLRGADTEAFF,TGTGCCAGCAGCTTAAGGGGGGCGGACACTGAAGCTTTCTTT
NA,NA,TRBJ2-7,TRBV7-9,CASRLGGADEQYF,TGTGCCAGCAGACTCGGAGGGGCCGACGAGCAGTACTTC
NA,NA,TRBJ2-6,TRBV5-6,CASSLGHSGANVLTF,TGTGCCAGCAGCTTGGGTCACTCTGGGGCCAACGTCCTGACTTTC
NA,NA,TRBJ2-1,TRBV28,CASTSSEGYNEQFF,TGTGCCAGCACTTCCAGTGAGGGCTACAATGAGCAGTTCTTC
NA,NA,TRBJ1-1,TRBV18,CASSPSGESEAFF,TGTGCCAGCTCACCCTCGGGGGAGTCTGAAGCTTTCTTT
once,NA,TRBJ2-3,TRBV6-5,CASSYSIGASTDTQYF,TGTGCCAGCAGTTACTCGATCGGGGCGAGCACAGATACGCAGTATTTT
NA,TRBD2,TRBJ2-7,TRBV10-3,CATSGLQNEQYF,TGTGCCACCTCGGGACTACAAAACGAGCAGTACTTC
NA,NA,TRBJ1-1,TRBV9,CASSFEENTEAFF,TGTGCCAGCAGCTTTGAAGAGAACACTGAAGCTTTCTTT
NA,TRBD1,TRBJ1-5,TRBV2,CASSEDGQGGQPQHF,TGTGCCAGCAGTGAAGACGGACAGGGTGGGCAGCCCCAGCATTTT
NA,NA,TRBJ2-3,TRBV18,CASSPSDTQYF,TGTGCCAGCTCACCTTCAGATACGCAGTATTTT
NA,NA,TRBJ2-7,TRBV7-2,CASSLISYEQYF,TGTGCCAGCAGCTTAATATCCTACGAGCAGTACTTC
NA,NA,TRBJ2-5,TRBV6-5,CASSYVLDKTQYF,TGTGCCAGCAGTTACGTGCTAGACAAGACCCAGTACTTC